This entry describes one T cell receptor (beta chain). These data belong to a study of shared clonotypes between healthy human individuals. In the naive CD8 group, cells lacked CD45RO and were positively selected for CCR7, so terminally differentiated effector memory CD45RA+ cells were left out. This CDR3 is built from 15 residues. V lost 6 bases, J lost 4 bases, and 11 bases stayed unmatched. The germline V gene encodes CDR1 MNHEY and CDR2 SMNVEV (reference sequence). Assay used: immunoSEQ multiplex PCR; TCRdb lists only in-frame clones, some missing. The repertoire holds 2 million to 2.5 million clones, with about 92% as singletons.

The TCR comes from a young man in good health. Some clones in this sample may be carry-over from other donors' samples. The sequenced sample consisted of naive CD8+ T cells from PBMCs. The chain links TRBV27 to TRBJ2-7; TRBD1 matches at 8 bases. CDR3 coding DNA: TGTGCCAGCAGGCATTCGACAGGGGTTCTGTACGAGCAGTACTTC. Amino acid sequence: CASRHSTGVLYEQYF.